The count of the clone carrying this T cell receptor (beta chain) is one. Its antigen is undetermined. A much larger clone lies a single base off, so this may be a read error. Unsorted whole blood yielded the blood RNA, and germline DNA was also extracted. Patients had chronic HBV infection and were treatment-naive. The data stem from a study of tumor-infiltrating lymphocytes in primary liver carcinoma. Overall study context: Tumor lesions were T1-T3 N0M0 and spanned roughly 4.2 to 11 cm.

V lost 3 bases and J lost 1, with 9 bases in between. The germline CDR1 and CDR2 sequences are SQVTM and ANQGSEA. The CDR3 length is 14 residues. From around 0.5 ug of total RNA, TCR beta-specific cDNA was reverse-transcribed using a constant-region primer. Library construction for TCR beta comprised three nested multiplex PCR rounds performed with slightly modified ARM-PCR. The first two PCR rounds, around 10 cycles each, used TRBV1-TRBV30 forward primers and a C-beta reverse primer. TCRdb re-called the multiplex PCR reads through MiXCR, storing one row per CDR3 protein. The sample contains 310,000 or so distinct CDR3 sequences, approximately 64% of which appear only once. Overall study results and limits: Against blood, tumors held a significantly higher top-250-clone fraction (p = 0.039).

The sequence was obtained from a middle-aged man with primary liver carcinoma and hepatitis B virus infection. Sequencing was carried out using peripheral blood. The rearrangement joins TRBV29-1 to TRBJ2-2; D not resolved. The CDR3 region has the DNA TGCAGCGTTGACGGGTGGATGAACACCGGGGAGCTGTTTTTT. This translates into CSVDGWMNTGELFF.